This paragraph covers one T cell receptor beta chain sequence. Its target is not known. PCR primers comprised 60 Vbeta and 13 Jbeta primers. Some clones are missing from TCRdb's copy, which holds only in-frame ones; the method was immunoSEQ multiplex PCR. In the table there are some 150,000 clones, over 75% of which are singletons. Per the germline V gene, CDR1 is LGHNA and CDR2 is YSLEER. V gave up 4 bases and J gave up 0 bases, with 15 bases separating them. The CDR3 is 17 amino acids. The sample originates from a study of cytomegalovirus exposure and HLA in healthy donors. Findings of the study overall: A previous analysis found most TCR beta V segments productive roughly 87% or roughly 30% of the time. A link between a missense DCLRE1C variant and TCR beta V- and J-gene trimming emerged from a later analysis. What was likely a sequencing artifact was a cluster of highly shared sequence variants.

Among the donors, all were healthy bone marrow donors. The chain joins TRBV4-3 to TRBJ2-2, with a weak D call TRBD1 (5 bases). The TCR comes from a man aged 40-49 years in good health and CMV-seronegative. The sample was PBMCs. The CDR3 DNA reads TGCGCCAGCAGCCTAGGGGTTGGCAGCGCGAACACCGGGGAGCTGTTTTTT. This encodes CASSLGVGSANTGELFF.